The 18 T cell receptor beta chains below all came from one sample that was sequenced in a study of beta chain features in type 1 diabetes. Every isolated RNA sample was fully reverse transcribed, so sequencing captured expressed TCRB transcripts. TCRdb keeps only in-frame clones here, not all; method: immunoSEQ multiplex PCR. Of about 360,000 clones listed, 10% to 15% were seen once; the top ten hold roughly 0.015%. Specimen: naive CD4+ T cells from blood. These receptors all come from a man between 18 and 29 years old in good health.

A few counts support this clone. This chain uses TRBV23-1 with TRBJ2-3; tentatively, D is TRBD1 (5 bases). TRBV23-1 counts as an open reading frame of uncertain function. Trimming shortened V by 3 bases and J by 2 bases, and 18 bases separated the two germline ends. The CDR3 is 17 amino acids. Here the CDR3 DNA reads TGCGCCAGCAGTCACGCAGGGAAAGGTCCCCCCACAGATACGCAGTATTTT. Protein: CASSHAGKGPPTDTQYF.

J is TRBJ1-1 and V is TRBV7-9; D remains unclear. CDR3 length equals 14 residues. Germline CDR1 reads SEHNR; CDR2 reads FQNEAQ (reference sequence). The V end was cut by 1 base, the J end by 0 bases, with 6 bases between. As DNA, the CDR3 is TGTGCCAGCAGCTTAGGGGCTGTGAACACTGAAGCTTTCTTT. Protein sequence: CASSLGAVNTEAFF.

This clone was counted once. This chain links TRBV18 with TRBJ2-5; TRBD2 is a possible D gene (6 bases). Germline loops: CDR1 KGHSH, CDR2 LQKENI. The CDR3 runs 15 residues. V lost 5 bases to trimming and J lost 2 bases, with 15 bases between them. The CDR3 DNA sequence: TGTGCCAGCTCAGATTTTGGCGGGACGCAAGAGACCCAGTACTTC. Protein sequence: CASSDFGGTQETQYF.

The genes are TRBV28 and TRBJ2-6, with D tentatively TRBD1 (6 bases). This CDR3 has 16 residues. V was trimmed by 7 bases and J by 0 bases, leaving 13 bases between them. Germline CDR1 is MDHEN and CDR2 is SYDVKM. The CDR3 protein is CASTDGQYSGANVLTF. CDR3 nucleotide sequence: TGTGCCAGCACAGATGGACAGTACTCTGGGGCCAACGTCCTGACTTTC.

The chain combines TRBV4-2 with TRBJ2-7, with no clear D. V lost 0 bases to trimming and J lost 1 base, with 10 bases between them. The CDR3 runs to 15 residues. In germline, CDR1 is LGHNA, CDR2 YNFKEQ. The CDR3 DNA reads as TGTGCCAGCAGCCAAGAAGGCCAGGCTTCCTACGAGCAGTACTTC. As protein: CASSQEGQASYEQYF.

V gene TRBV9 combines with J gene TRBJ2-2, with D maybe TRBD1 (5 bases). The germline V gene has CDR1 SGDLS and CDR2 YYNGEE. The CDR3 is 16 residues long. V shed 4 bases and J shed 5 bases, with 18 bases lying between them. CDR3 DNA sequence: TGTGCCAGCAGCTCTCAGGGCCTTCAGGTAACCGGGGAGCTGTTTTTT. Translating it yields CASSSQGLQVTGELFF. Full variable domain (rest looked up from reference TRBV9 and TRBJ2-2): DSGVTQTPKHLITATGQRVTLRCSPRSGDLSVYWYQQSLDQGLQFLIQYYNGEERAKGNILERFSAQQFPDLHSELNLSSLELGDSALYFCASSSQGLQVTGELFFGEGSRLTVL.

The chain joins TRBV5-4 to TRBJ1-5, with 10 positions matching TRBD1. V dropped 3 bases and J dropped 10; count of bases not matched to a gene: 16. The CDR3 length is 17 residues. CDR1 is SGHNT and CDR2 is YYREEE in the germline V gene (reference sequence). CDR3 in amino acids: CASSSKTGGADRGPQHF. CDR3 nucleotides: TGTGCCAGCAGCTCCAAGACAGGGGGCGCGGATAGGGGTCCCCAGCATTTT.

The chain has TRBV4-1 and TRBJ2-5; no definite D call. Trimming pared 1 base from V and 2 bases from J, leaving 5 bases between. CDR1 is MGHRA and CDR2 is YSYEKL in the germline V gene. This CDR3 comprises 13 residues. The CDR3 DNA reads TGCGCCAGCAGCCAAGCTCAGCAAGAGACCCAGTACTTC. Amino acids: CASSQAQQETQYF.

This clone has more than one count but fewer than ten. The J gene is TRBJ2-5, the V gene TRBV6-6; no definite D call. The V gene lost 5 bases and the J gene lost 5 bases, with 6 bases spanning the gap. The V gene's germline CDR1 is MNHNY and CDR2 SVGAGI (reference sequence). This CDR3 comprises 11 residues. CDR3 in DNA: TGTGCCAGCAGTCTCCGGGAGACCCAGTACTTC. Protein sequence: CASSLRETQYF.

This clone showed up just a few times. The rearrangement uses TRBV4-2 and TRBJ1-5; TRBD1 is a possible D gene (5 bases). CDR1 is LGHNA and CDR2 is YNFKEQ in the germline V gene. V lost 1 base and J lost 7, with 8 bases in between. The CDR3 is made up of 13 amino acids. CDR3 coding DNA: TGTGCCAGCAGCCAAGTTGGGGCACAGCCCCAGCATTTT. This translates into CASSQVGAQPQHF.

The chain joins TRBV19 to TRBJ2-7; TRBD1 agrees at 11 bases. From germline, CDR1 is LNHDA and CDR2 SQIVND (reference sequence). The V segment lost 7 bases and the J segment 5 bases; nucleotides outside the gene matches: 13. The CDR3 extends over 16 amino acids. Here the CDR3 reads CASTQSRTGGRDEQYF. The CDR3 DNA is TGTGCCAGTACCCAATCCCGGACAGGGGGCCGGGACGAGCAGTACTTC.

This clone showed up just once. The chain joins TRBV7-3 to TRBJ1-2, with D unclear. Germline lookup yields CDR1 SGHTA and CDR2 FQGTGA. The CDR3 contains 12 residues. V was cut by 4 bases and J by 7 bases, with 10 bases left in between. CDR3 residues: CASSSRSAGYTF. As DNA, the CDR3 is TGTGCCAGCAGCTCTAGGTCCGCTGGCTACACCTTC. The variable domain in full, completed from reference TRBV7-3 and TRBJ1-2, reads GAGVSQTPSNKVTEKGKYVELRCDPISGHTALYWYRQSLGQGPEFLIYFQGTGAADDSGLPNDRFFAVRPEGSVSTLKIQRTERGDSAVYLCASSSRSAGYTFGSGTRLTVV.

This clone was seen a handful of times. The gene calls are TRBV29-1 and TRBJ1-1, with TRBD1 as a possible D gene (6 bases). There are 12 residues in the CDR3. From germline, CDR1 is SQVTM and CDR2 ANQGSEA. The V end was cut by 7 bases, the J end by 1 base, with 10 bases between. This CDR3 reads CSAGQWNTEAFF. The CDR3, as DNA: TGCAGCGCAGGACAGTGGAACACTGAAGCTTTCTTT.

A few counts support this clone. The chain joins TRBV6-5 to TRBJ2-1; 8 positions match TRBD2. This CDR3 spans 16 amino acids. The junction had 9 bases not matched to a gene; V was cut back by 0 bases and J by 8 bases. Germline lookup yields CDR1 MNHEY and CDR2 SVGAGI. This chain's CDR3 is CASSYSKLAASDEQFF. DNA for the CDR3: TGTGCCAGCAGTTACTCGAAACTAGCGGCCAGCGATGAGCAGTTCTTC.

This clone turned up a few times. The V gene is TRBV25-1, the J gene TRBJ2-6; D unclear. The CDR3 is 14 amino acids. V shed 6 bases and J shed 0 bases, with 6 bases lying between them. CDR1 MGHDK and CDR2 SYGVNS come from the germline V gene. Here the CDR3 DNA reads TGTGCCAGCAGCGAGATCTCTGGGGCCAACGTCCTGACTTTC. It is translated as CASSEISGANVLTF.

This clone was detected only a few times. This chain joins TRBV29-1 and TRBJ1-2; maybe TRBD1 (6 bases). CDR1 and CDR2 (germline): SQVTM, ANQGSEA. Between the trimmed V and J ends, which lost 4 bases and 8 bases, there was a span of 17 bases. The CDR3 totals 13 residues. The CDR3 DNA sequence: TGCAGCGTTGGCCGGGGGGCATTGGAAGGCTACACCTTC. Protein product: CSVGRGALEGYTF.

This clone turned up a few times. The rearrangement uses TRBV11-2 and TRBJ2-2; 9 bases agree with TRBD2. CDR1 and CDR2 (germline): SGHAT, FQNNGV. The CDR3 has 16 residues. The ends lost 1 base at V and 7 bases at J; junction bases unmatched: 7. CDR3: CASSLVLAGADGELFF. CDR3 bases: TGTGCCAGCAGCTTAGTTTTAGCGGGGGCAGACGGGGAGCTGTTTTTT.

This rearrangement joins TRBV4-2 to TRBJ2-1; weak D call: TRBD2 (6 bases). Germline V gene lookup returns CDR1 LGHNA and CDR2 YNFKEQ. Trimming pared 3 bases from V and 2 bases from J, leaving 17 bases between. The CDR3 covers 17 residues. The CDR3 sequence is CASSQTAGNPAYNEQFF. The CDR3 DNA sequence: TGTGCCAGCAGCCAGACCGCGGGAAATCCGGCCTACAATGAGCAGTTCTTC.